Listed below are T cell receptor beta chains from one sample, sequenced in a study of T cells after yellow fever vaccination. Via MiXCR, TCRdb re-called the 5' RACE reads, giving one row per CDR3 protein. The profile shows 120,000 to 150,000 distinct CDR3 sequences, roughly 8.2% of them singletons. This specimen consisted of CD4+ T cells sorted from PBMCs, obtained 5 days after the yellow fever booster vaccination. All receptors derive from a man in his thirties or forties who received the YFV17D yellow fever vaccine. Each CDR3 is given with its conserved first and last residue. The D gene is left open where the match is weak. A row's size may be missing; if present it is once, few, many or a size class.

V gene,J gene,D gene,clone size,CDR3 DNA,CDR3 protein
TRBV7-2,TRBJ2-5,-,few,TGTGCCAGCAGCCTTAGCGGCTCATGGGTGGAGACCCAGTACTTC,CASSLSGSWVETQYF
TRBV9,TRBJ1-5,-,many,TGTGCCAGCAGCGTAGGTCTGACAGGTGATCAGCCCCAGCATTTT,CASSVGLTGDQPQHF
TRBV10-3,TRBJ1-6,TRBD1,-,TGTGCCATCACACCAGGGGGCTCTAATTCACCCCCCCACTTT,CAITPGGSNSPPHF
TRBV6-5,TRBJ2-5,-,many,TGTGCCAGCAGTTACGGGTTTGGGGAGACCCAGTACTTC,CASSYGFGETQYF
TRBV11-2,TRBJ1-3,-,-,TGTGCCAGCAGCTTAGATGGGGACCCGGGAAACACCATATATTTT,CASSLDGDPGNTIYF
TRBV20-1,TRBJ2-7,TRBD1,many,TGCAGTGCTAGGGGGGACAGTAACTACGAGCAGTACTTC,CSARGDSNYEQYF
TRBV20-1,TRBJ2-5,TRBD2,many,TGCAGTGCCCAAGAAGGGACTAACCAAGAGACCCAGTACTTC,CSAQEGTNQETQYF
TRBV7-2,TRBJ1-2,-,many,TGTGCCAGCAGCTTGCCCATCAAGGGAGACTATGGCTACACCTTC,CASSLPIKGDYGYTF
TRBV5-6,TRBJ2-7,-,many,TGTGCCAGCAGCTTGGGGGGACATACCTACGAGCAGTACTTC,CASSLGGHTYEQYF
TRBV20-1,TRBJ2-1,-,many,TGCAGTGCTAGAGATTTGGGCCGAGCCTACAATGAGCAGTTCTTC,CSARDLGRAYNEQFF
TRBV12-3/TRBV12-4,TRBJ2-3,-,many,TGTGCCAGCGCCATGCGGATCCGCACAGATACGCAGTATTTT,CASAMRIRTDTQYF
TRBV12-3/TRBV12-4,TRBJ1-3,-,many,TGTGCCAGCAGTTTTTGGCTGGGAACATCTGGAAACACCATATATTTT,CASSFWLGTSGNTIYF
TRBV28,TRBJ1-5,-,-,TGTGCCAGCAGTTTGTGGGGGGGTCAGCCCCAGCATTTT,CASSLWGGQPQHF
TRBV11-2,TRBJ2-1,TRBD2,-,TGTGCCAGCAGCTTAAGGTCCGGGAGGGGACTAGTCCTGGGCAATGAGCAGTTCTTC,CASSLRSGRGLVLGNEQFF
TRBV14,TRBJ1-4,-,many,TGTGCCAGCAGTGACGTCAGATCGGGGGAAAAACTGTTTTTT,CASSDVRSGEKLFF
TRBV7-2,TRBJ1-2,-,few,TGTGCCAGCAGCTTAGGAAAAGCCTTTGGCTACACCTTC,CASSLGKAFGYTF
TRBV20-1,TRBJ2-7,TRBD1,many,TGCAGTGTTGCACAGGGGGCGGATGAGCAGTACTTC,CSVAQGADEQYF
TRBV7-9,TRBJ1-1,-,many,TGTGCCAGCAGCTTTCCGGGGTCTGAAGCTTTCTTT,CASSFPGSEAFF
TRBV3-1,TRBJ2-7,-,many,TGTGCCAGCAGCCACCACGACGGCTCCGAGCAGTACTTC,CASSHHDGSEQYF
TRBV4-3,TRBJ2-3,-,many,TGCGCCAGCAGCCAAGAACTAACAATTACGCAGTATTTT,CASSQELTITQYF
TRBV20-1,TRBJ2-2,TRBD1,many,TGCAGTGCTAGAGATTCAGACAGGGCGCGGGACACCGGGGAGCTGTTTTTT,CSARDSDRARDTGELFF
TRBV7-9,TRBJ2-1,-,many,TGTGCCAGCAGCCCAAGGGGCGGGGCCAACAATGAGCAGTTCTTC,CASSPRGGANNEQFF
TRBV12-3/TRBV12-4,TRBJ2-2,TRBD1,few,TGTGCCAGCACTTTACCCGGGACAGGGGGTACCGGGGAGCTGTTTTTT,CASTLPGTGGTGELFF
TRBV7-2,TRBJ2-3,-,many,TGTGCCACTTCACCCACAGATACGCAGTATTTT,CATSPTDTQYF
TRBV20-1,TRBJ2-3,TRBD2,-,TGCAGTGCTGGCGGGACTATAAGCACAGATACGCAGTATTTT,CSAGGTISTDTQYF